This T cell receptor (beta chain) is drawn from a study of neoadjuvant anti-PD-1 for oral cavity cancer. Study in general: Before surgery, most patients got three to four biweekly 3 mg/kg nivolumab doses.

The V gene's germline CDR1 is SGHDT and CDR2 YYEEEE. The J segment lost 4 bases and the V segment lost 0 bases, leaving 3 bases of the junction unmatched. This CDR3 is built from 14 residues. Study findings and constraints: Higher pretreatment Treg/Th17 ratios tracked higher pretreatment blood clonality.

Blood libraries mostly used roughly 500 ng genomic DNA, six replicates each. The method was immunoSEQ multiplex PCR; TCRdb's version includes in-frame clones alone and lacks a portion of them. This table has 15,000 to 20,000 clones, under 75% appearing once. Patients had HPV-negative, locally advanced oral cavity squamous cell carcinoma. Note on this clone: The antigen is not known.

Sequenced material: PBMCs, taken before nivolumab (anti-PD-1) treatment. J is TRBJ2-7 and V is TRBV5-6; 8 bases are a match to TRBD2. The clonotype comes from a person aged 35 to 85 with oral cavity squamous cell carcinoma. The chain's CDR3 is CASSLAPSGYEQYF. The CDR3 DNA reads TGTGCCAGCAGCTTGGCCCCTAGCGGGTACGAGCAGTACTTC.